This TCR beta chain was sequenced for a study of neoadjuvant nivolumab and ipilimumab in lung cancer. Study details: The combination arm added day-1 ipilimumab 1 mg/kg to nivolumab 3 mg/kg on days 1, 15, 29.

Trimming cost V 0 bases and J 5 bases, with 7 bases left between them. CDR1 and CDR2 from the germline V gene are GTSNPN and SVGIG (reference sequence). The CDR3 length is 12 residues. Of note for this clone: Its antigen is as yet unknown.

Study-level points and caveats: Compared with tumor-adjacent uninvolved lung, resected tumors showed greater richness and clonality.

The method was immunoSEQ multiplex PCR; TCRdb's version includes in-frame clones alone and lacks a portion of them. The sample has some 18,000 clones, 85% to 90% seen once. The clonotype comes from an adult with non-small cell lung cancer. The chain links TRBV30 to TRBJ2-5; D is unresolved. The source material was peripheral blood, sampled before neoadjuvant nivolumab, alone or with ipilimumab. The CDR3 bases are TGTGCCTGGAGTGTATGGGGTGAGACCCAGTACTTC. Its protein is CAWSVWGETQYF.